This TCR beta chain emerged from a study of Tregs in tolerant kidney transplant recipients. Study-wide context: Related graft donors supplied nonmyeloablative bone marrow transplants, and mixed chimerism was transient. Study-wide results and limits: Biological reproducibility was not directly addressed in this study. For some patients, primers changed over time, blocking nucleotide-level comparison.

Measured with immunoSEQ multiplex PCR; TCRdb has only the in-frame clones, and not every one. The sample lists about 66,000 clones, just under 95% occurring once. Thawed PBMCs were FACS-sorted into unstimulated CD4+CD25+CD127- regulatory T cells, CD4+CD25- non-regulatory cells, CD4 and CD8 cells. CDR3 size: 16 residues. The germline V gene encodes CDR1 SEHNR and CDR2 FQNEAQ (reference sequence). About this clone: Antigen unknown. The junction and the germline gene differ at one end; a read error may be behind it.

This specimen consisted of CD8+ T cells from blood, obtained before the transplant. This clonotype was sampled from a human donor who received a combined kidney and bone marrow transplant. The rearrangement uses TRBV7-9 and TRBJ2-1, with D possibly TRBD2 on 5 matching bases. CDR3 nucleotide sequence: TGCGCCAGCAGCCAAGATCGCGGACTTCCTAACAATGAGCAGTTCTTC. Encoded protein: CASSQDRGLPNNEQFF.